The next 18 T cell receptor beta chains were all read from a single sample in a study of CD8 T cells in ankylosing spondylitis. Study-level results: For ankylosing spondylitis blood, a TCR beta motif of 8 or 9 highly homologous variants appeared characteristic.

These receptors' antigens are unknown. TCRdb processed the 5' RACE reads anew with MiXCR; each CDR3 protein has one entry. Of 700,000 to 850,000 distinct CDR3 sequences in the sample, about an eighth were seen once. Sequencing was carried out using blood, either unsorted or a sorted T cell fraction (not recorded which). The receptors here all came from a male donor with ankylosing spondylitis.

This clonotype was seen repeatedly, ten times or more. The chain carries TRBV7-2 and TRBJ2-1, with TRBD2 matching over 8 bases. CDR1 SGHTA and CDR2 FQGNSA come from the germline V gene. Trimming removed 3 bases from V and 4 bases from J; junction bases left unmatched: 5. The length of the CDR3 is 15 residues. CDR3 coding DNA: TGTGCCAGCAGCTTCTCGGGAGGGCCATACAATGAGCAGTTCTTC. Translation gives CASSFSGGPYNEQFF.

For the CDR3, the DNA is TGTGCCAGCAGACGGGTGGGGGCTGGGGACACCATATATTTT. Its translation is CASRRVGAGDTIYF. The V gene is TRBV28, the J gene TRBJ1-3; possibly TRBD1 for D (6 bases). The CDR3 consists of 14 residues. From germline, CDR1 is MDHEN and CDR2 SYDVKM. V lost 6 bases to trimming and J lost 8 bases, with 17 bases between them.

This clonotype was counted at least ten times. V usage is TRBV6-2 or TRBV6-3 and J usage is TRBJ2-1, with 7 bases matching TRBD1. CDR3 length equals 17 residues. From germline, CDR1 is MNHEY and CDR2 SVGEGT. After removal of 4 bases from V and 4 bases from J, the junction contained 13 bases not matched to a gene. CDR3 sequence (DNA): TGTGCCAGCAGTTTCAACCGGGACAGCTTACGATACAATGAGCAGTTCTTC. Translated: CASSFNRDSLRYNEQFF.

With respect to this clonotype: It is likely a read error, because the conserved phenylalanine at the end of the CDR3 is missing. This chain uses TRBV28 with TRBJ2-1; TRBD2 is a possible D gene (6 bases). CDR3 length: 15 residues. V dropped 8 bases and J dropped 0 bases, with 14 bases sitting between them. Per germline, CDR1 MDHEN and CDR2 SYDVKM. The CDR3 loop reads CASGRRESSYNEQFI. CDR3 sequence (DNA): TGTGCCAGCGGTAGGCGGGAAAGCTCCTACAATGAGCAGTTCATC.

The J gene is TRBJ2-6, the V gene TRBV4-3, with D hard to call. Germline V gene data show CDR1 as LGHNA and CDR2 as YSLEER. This CDR3 contains 17 residues. The V and J ends lost 4 bases and 4 bases respectively, with 17 bases between them. In DNA, the CDR3 is TGCGCCAGCAGCCCTCAACCCGGTGCACGGGGGGCCAACGTCCTGACTTTC. Residues: CASSPQPGARGANVLTF.

This clonotype was seen a few times. The gene calls are TRBV7-2 and TRBJ1-1; no clear D gene. Germline V gene data show CDR1 as SGHTA and CDR2 as FQGNSA. V was clipped by 5 bases and J by 0 bases, with 10 bases between them. CDR3 size: 14 residues. This chain's CDR3 is CASSPVGLNTEAFF. The CDR3 DNA reads TGTGCCAGCAGCCCCGTGGGGTTGAACACTGAAGCTTTCTTT.

The chain joins TRBV6-5 to TRBJ2-3, with D perhaps matching TRBD1 (5 bases). Germline V gives CDR1 MNHEY, CDR2 SVGAGI. Trimming pared 2 bases from V and 2 bases from J, leaving 11 bases between. CDR3 length: 15 residues. In DNA, the CDR3 is TGTGCCAGCAGTTACCTGTCAGGGTACACAGATACGCAGTATTTT. Translation gives CASSYLSGYTDTQYF.

This clonotype showed up many times. The CDR3 DNA follows: TGCAGTGCCCTTGGTCAGGGCTATGGCTACACCTTC. It encodes CSALGQGYGYTF. V gene TRBV20-1 combines with J gene TRBJ1-2; the D gene is possibly TRBD1 (5 bases). There are 12 residues in the CDR3. V lost 6 bases to trimming and J lost 4 bases, with 12 bases between them. CDR1 is DFQATT and CDR2 is SNEGSKA in the germline V gene (reference sequence).

This clonotype was found many times. This chain uses TRBV20-1 with TRBJ1-4; the match to TRBD1 covers 10 bases. Germline V gene sequence: CDR1 DFQATT, CDR2 SNEGSKA (reference sequence). The V gene end was trimmed by 3 bases and the J gene end by 10 bases; junction bases not matched to a gene: 5. This CDR3 is built from 13 residues. The CDR3 nucleotides read TGCAGTGCTAGGGGGACAGGGGTCGGAAAACTGTTTTTT. Its protein product is CSARGTGVGKLFF.

The rearrangement uses TRBV6-2 or TRBV6-3 and TRBJ2-3; D possibly corresponds to TRBD1 (6 bases). Trimming left V 8 bases short and J 0 bases short, with 12 bases between. Germline CDR1 and CDR2: MNHEY and SVGEGT. This CDR3 has 14 amino acids. The CDR3, as DNA: TGTGCCAGCGGACAGTTATCTAGCACAGATACGCAGTATTTT. Protein: CASGQLSSTDTQYF.

This chain uses TRBV7-9 with TRBJ2-5, with 9 bases identical to TRBD1. The CDR3 is 16 amino acids. CDR1 SEHNR and CDR2 FQNEAQ come from the germline V gene (reference sequence). The J segment lost 5 bases and the V segment lost 1 base, leaving 8 bases of the junction unmatched. The CDR3 region has the DNA TGTGCCAGCAGCTTAGGGTGGGACAGGGACCCGGAGACCCAGTACTTC. Its translation: CASSLGWDRDPETQYF.

The table lists this clonotype with a few counts. The chain recombines TRBV10-3 with TRBJ2-7; 10 positions match TRBD1. Germline loops: CDR1 ENHRY, CDR2 SYGVKD. V was clipped by 6 bases and J by 7 bases; unmatched bases: 6. CDR3 length: 13 amino acids. The CDR3 protein is CAIRGQGTKEQYF. The CDR3 region has the DNA TGTGCCATCAGGGGACAGGGGACGAAAGAGCAGTACTTC.

This clonotype was detected only a few times. This rearrangement joins TRBV6-2 or TRBV6-3 to TRBJ2-7, with D possibly matching TRBD2 (7 bases). Trimming left V 1 base short and J 4 bases short, with 17 bases between. This CDR3 is built from 16 residues. Per germline, CDR1 MNHEY and CDR2 SVGEGT. The CDR3 DNA sequence: TGTGCCAGCAGTTACTTACGCGGGGGCCCATTTTACGAGCAGTACTTC. It codes for CASSYLRGGPFYEQYF.

This clonotype occurred a few times. This chain links TRBV9 with TRBJ2-3, with 12 bases identical to TRBD1. With V trimmed by 2 bases and J by 5 bases, 9 bases remained unmatched. Germline assignment: CDR1 SGDLS and CDR2 YYNGEE. The CDR3 has 17 residues. Here the CDR3 reads CASSVGRDRGPVDTQYF. In nucleotides, the CDR3 is TGTGCCAGCAGCGTGGGCAGGGACAGGGGGCCGGTAGATACGCAGTATTTT.

This clonotype was seen more than once but under ten times. V and J are TRBV20-1 and TRBJ2-1, with 11 bases matching TRBD2. The CDR3 totals 16 residues. Trimming removed 3 bases from V and 3 bases from J; junction bases left unmatched: 7. Germline V CDR1 and CDR2: DFQATT, SNEGSKA (reference sequence). The CDR3 DNA is TGCAGTGCTAGGTCGGCTAGCGGGGGGATCTACAATGAGCAGTTCTTC. Translated: CSARSASGGIYNEQFF.

This rearrangement joins TRBV20-1 to TRBJ1-5; 12 bases match TRBD1. Germline CDR1 is DFQATT and CDR2 is SNEGSKA (reference sequence). This CDR3 is built from 22 residues. J lost 7 bases, V lost 6 bases, and 31 bases had no gene match. CDR3 coding DNA: TGCAGTGCCGCAAACCGTTATCCGGGACAGGGGGCCGGGATCCGTAACTTACAGCCCCAGCATTTT. It is translated as CSAANRYPGQGAGIRNLQPQHF.

This clonotype was recorded many times. This chain uses TRBV6-5 with TRBJ2-3; no firm D call. V lost 8 bases to trimming and J lost 2 bases, with 5 bases between them. The length of the CDR3 is 11 residues. Looked up from germline, CDR1 is MNHEY and CDR2 is SVGAGI. The CDR3 coding sequence is TGTGCCAGCGGAGACACAGATACGCAGTATTTT. Its translation: CASGDTDTQYF.

The rearrangement uses TRBV18 and TRBJ2-5; no definite D call. Germline-derived CDR1 and CDR2 are KGHSH and LQKENI. Trimming took 6 bases from V and 1 from J, leaving 12 bases between them. The CDR3 length is 14 residues. CDR3 sequence: CASSPTAGQETQYF. Written as DNA, the CDR3 is TGTGCCAGCTCCCCGACGGCCGGCCAAGAGACCCAGTACTTC.